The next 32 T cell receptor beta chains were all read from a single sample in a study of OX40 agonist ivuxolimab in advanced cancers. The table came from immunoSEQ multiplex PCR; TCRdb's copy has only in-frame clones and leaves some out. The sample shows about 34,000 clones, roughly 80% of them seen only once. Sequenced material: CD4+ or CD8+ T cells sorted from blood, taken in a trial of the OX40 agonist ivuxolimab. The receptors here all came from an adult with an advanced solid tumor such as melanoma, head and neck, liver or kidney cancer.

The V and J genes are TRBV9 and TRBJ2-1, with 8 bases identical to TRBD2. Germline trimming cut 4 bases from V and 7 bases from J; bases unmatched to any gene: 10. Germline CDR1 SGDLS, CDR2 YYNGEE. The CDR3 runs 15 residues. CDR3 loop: CASSPWAGGYNEQFF. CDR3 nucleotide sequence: TGTGCCAGCAGCCCTTGGGCGGGGGGATATAATGAGCAGTTCTTC.

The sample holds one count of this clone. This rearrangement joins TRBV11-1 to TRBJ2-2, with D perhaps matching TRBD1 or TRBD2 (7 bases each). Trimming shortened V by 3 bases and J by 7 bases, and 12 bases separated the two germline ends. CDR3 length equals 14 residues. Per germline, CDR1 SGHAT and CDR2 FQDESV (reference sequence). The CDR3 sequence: CASSLGGGNGELFF. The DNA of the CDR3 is TGTGCCAGCAGCTTGGGAGGGGGCAACGGGGAGCTGTTTTTT.

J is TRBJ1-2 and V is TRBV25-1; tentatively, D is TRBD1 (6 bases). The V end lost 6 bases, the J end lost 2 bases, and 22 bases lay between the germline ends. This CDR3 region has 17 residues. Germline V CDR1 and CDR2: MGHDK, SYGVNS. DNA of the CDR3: TGTGCCAGCAGAGACGACCTGAGGGGGGAGGTCAACTATGGCTACACCTTC. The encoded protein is CASRDDLRGEVNYGYTF.

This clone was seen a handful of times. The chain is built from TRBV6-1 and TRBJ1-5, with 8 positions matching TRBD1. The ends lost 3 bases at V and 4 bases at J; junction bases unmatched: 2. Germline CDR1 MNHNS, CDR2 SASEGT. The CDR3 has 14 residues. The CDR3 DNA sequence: TGTGCCAGCAGTGAGGGACAGGCAAATCAGCCCCAGCATTTT. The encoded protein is CASSEGQANQPQHF.

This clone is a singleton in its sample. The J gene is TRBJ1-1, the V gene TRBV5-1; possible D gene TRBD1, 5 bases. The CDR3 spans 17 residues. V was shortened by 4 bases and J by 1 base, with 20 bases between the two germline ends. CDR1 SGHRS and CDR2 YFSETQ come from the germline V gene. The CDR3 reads CASSPGPGRVWNTEAFF. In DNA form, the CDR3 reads TGCGCCAGCAGCCCGGGACCGGGTAGGGTGTGGAACACTGAAGCTTTCTTT.

CDR3 region: CASSEGRTANSPLHF. In DNA, the CDR3 is TGTGCCAGCAGTGAAGGGAGGACCGCCAATTCACCCCTCCACTTT. The genes are TRBV2 and TRBJ1-6; D is undetermined. Trimming shortened V by 1 base and J by 7 bases, and 11 bases separated the two germline ends. The CDR3 sequence is 15 residues long. Germline CDR1 reads SNHLY; CDR2 reads FYNNEI.

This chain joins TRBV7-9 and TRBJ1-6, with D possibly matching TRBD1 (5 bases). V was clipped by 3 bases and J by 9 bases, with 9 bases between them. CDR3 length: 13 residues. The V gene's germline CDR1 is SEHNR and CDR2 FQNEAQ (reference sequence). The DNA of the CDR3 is TGTGCCAGCAGCTTGCAGGGTGGTTCACCCCTCCACTTT. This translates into CASSLQGGSPLHF.

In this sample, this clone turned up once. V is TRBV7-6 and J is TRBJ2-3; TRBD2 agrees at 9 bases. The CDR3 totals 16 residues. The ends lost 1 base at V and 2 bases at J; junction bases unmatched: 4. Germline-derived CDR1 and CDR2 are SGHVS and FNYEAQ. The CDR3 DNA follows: TGTGCCAGCAGCTTAGGCCTAGCGGGGACCACAGATACGCAGTATTTT. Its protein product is CASSLGLAGTTDTQYF.

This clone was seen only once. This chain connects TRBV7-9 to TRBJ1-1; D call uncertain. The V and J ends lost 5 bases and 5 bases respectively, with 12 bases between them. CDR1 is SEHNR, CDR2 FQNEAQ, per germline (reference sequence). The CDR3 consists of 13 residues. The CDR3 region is CASSDLGPTEAFF. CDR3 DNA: TGTGCCAGCAGCGACCTCGGGCCTACTGAAGCTTTCTTT.

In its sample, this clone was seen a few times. The CDR3 DNA reads TGTGCCAGCAGACGACCGGGGCCCAACACCGGGGAGCTGTTTTTT. Amino acids: CASRRPGPNTGELFF. The V call is TRBV27, the J call TRBJ2-2; D may correspond to TRBD1 or TRBD2 (5 bases each). The CDR3 sequence is 15 residues long. V lost 6 bases and J lost 2, with 13 bases in between. Looked up from germline, CDR1 is MNHEY and CDR2 is SMNVEV (reference sequence).

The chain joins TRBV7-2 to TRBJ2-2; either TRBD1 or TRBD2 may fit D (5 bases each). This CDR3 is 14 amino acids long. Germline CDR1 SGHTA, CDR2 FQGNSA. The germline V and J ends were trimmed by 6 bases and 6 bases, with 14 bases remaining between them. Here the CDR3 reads CASRGFEGPGELFF. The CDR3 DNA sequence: TGTGCCAGCAGGGGGTTCGAGGGGCCCGGGGAGCTGTTTTTT.

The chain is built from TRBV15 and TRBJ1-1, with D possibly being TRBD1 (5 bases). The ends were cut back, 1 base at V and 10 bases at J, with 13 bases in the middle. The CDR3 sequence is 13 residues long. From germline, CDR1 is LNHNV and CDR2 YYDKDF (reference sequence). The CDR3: CATSRAGHHLAFF. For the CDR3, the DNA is TGTGCCACCAGCAGAGCTGGACATCATTTAGCTTTCTTT.

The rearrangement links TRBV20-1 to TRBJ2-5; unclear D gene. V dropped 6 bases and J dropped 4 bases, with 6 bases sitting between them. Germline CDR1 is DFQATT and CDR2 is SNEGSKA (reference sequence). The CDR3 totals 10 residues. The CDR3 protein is CSASLETQYF. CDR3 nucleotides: TGCAGTGCGTCACTAGAGACCCAGTACTTC.

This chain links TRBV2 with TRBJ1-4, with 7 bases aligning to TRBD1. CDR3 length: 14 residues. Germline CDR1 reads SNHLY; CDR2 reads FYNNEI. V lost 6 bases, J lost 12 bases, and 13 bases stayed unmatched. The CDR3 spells CASRAGQNSLQLFF. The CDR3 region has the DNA TGTGCCAGCAGAGCGGGACAGAATTCCCTACAACTGTTTTTT.

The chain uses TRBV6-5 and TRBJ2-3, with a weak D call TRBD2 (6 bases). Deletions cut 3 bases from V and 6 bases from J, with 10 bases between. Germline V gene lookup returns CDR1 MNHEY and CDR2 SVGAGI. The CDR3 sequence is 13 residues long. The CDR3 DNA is TGTGCCAGCAGTTATGGGACTGCGGATACGCAGTATTTT. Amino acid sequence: CASSYGTADTQYF.

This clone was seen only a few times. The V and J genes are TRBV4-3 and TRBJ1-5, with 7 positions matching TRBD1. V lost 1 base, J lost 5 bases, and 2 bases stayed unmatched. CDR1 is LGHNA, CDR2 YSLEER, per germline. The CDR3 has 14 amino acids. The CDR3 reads CASSQGQGDQPQHF. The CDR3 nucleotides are TGCGCCAGCAGCCAAGGACAGGGTGATCAGCCCCAGCATTTT.

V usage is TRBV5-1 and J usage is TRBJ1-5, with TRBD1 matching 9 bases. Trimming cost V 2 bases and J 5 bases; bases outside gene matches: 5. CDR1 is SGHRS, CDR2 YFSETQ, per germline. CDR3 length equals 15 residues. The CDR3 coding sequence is TGCGCCAGCAGCTTTGGACAGGGGAAGGATCAGCCCCAGCATTTT. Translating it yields CASSFGQGKDQPQHF.

Written as DNA, the CDR3 is TGTGCCTGGACCACCCTATTAGACACTGAAGCTTTCTTT. Its translation: CAWTTLLDTEAFF. The V call is TRBV30, the J call TRBJ1-1, with D uncertain. CDR3 length: 13 residues. Germline lookup yields CDR1 GTSNPN and CDR2 SVGIG (reference sequence). With 4 bases removed from V and 3 bases from J, the gap between germline ends came to 12 bases.

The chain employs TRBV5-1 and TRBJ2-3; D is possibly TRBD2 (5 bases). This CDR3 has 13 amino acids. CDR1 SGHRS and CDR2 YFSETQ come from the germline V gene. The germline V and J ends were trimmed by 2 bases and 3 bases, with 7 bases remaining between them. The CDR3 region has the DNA TGCGCCAGCAGCTTCGAGGGAACAGATACGCAGTATTTT. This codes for CASSFEGTDTQYF.

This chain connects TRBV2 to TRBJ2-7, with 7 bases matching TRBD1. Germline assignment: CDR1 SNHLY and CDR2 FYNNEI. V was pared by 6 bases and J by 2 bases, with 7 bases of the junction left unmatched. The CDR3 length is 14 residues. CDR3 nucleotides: TGTGCCAGCAGGGAACGGACAGGCGCCTACGAGCAGTACTTC. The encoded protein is CASRERTGAYEQYF.

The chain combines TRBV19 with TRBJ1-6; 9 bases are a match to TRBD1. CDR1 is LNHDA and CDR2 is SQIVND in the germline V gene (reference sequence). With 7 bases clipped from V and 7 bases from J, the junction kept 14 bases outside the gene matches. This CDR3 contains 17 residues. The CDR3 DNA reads TGTGCCAGTACCCCGGCCGGAGGGACAGGGAACAATTCACCCCTCCACTTT. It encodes CASTPAGGTGNNSPLHF.

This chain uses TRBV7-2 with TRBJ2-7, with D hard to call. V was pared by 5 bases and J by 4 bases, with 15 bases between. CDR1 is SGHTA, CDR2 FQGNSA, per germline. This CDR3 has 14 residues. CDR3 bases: TGTGCCAGCAGCCCCAAACCGGATATTTACGAGCAGTACTTC. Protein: CASSPKPDIYEQYF.

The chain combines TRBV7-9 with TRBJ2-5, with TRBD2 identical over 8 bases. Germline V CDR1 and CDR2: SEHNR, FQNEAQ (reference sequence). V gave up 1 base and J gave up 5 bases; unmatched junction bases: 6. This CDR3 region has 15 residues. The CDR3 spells CASSLDGRARETQYF. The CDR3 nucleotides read TGTGCCAGCAGCTTAGACGGGAGGGCCAGGGAGACCCAGTACTTC.

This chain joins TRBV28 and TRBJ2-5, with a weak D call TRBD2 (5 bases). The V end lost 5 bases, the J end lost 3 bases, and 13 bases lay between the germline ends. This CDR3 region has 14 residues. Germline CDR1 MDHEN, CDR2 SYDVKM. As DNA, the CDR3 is TGTGCCAGCAGTGAACCGGACTCGGAAGAGACCCAGTACTTC. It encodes CASSEPDSEETQYF.

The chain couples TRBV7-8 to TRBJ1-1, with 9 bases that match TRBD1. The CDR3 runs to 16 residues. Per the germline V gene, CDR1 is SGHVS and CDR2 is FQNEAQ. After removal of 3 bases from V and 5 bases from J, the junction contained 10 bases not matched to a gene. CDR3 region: CASSFWTGAAVTEAFF. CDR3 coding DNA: TGTGCCAGCAGCTTCTGGACAGGGGCCGCGGTTACTGAAGCTTTCTTT.

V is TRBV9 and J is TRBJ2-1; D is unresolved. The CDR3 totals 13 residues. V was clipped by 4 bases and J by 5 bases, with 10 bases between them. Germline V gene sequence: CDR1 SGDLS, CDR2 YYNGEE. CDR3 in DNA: TGTGCCAGCAGCCCGAGAATTAACAATGAGCAGTTCTTC. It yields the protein CASSPRINNEQFF.

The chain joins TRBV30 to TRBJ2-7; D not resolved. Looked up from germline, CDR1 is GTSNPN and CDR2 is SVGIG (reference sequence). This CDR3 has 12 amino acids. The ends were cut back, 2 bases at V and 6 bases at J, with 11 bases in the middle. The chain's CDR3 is CAWSYGLTEQYF. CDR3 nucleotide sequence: TGTGCCTGGAGTTACGGGTTGACCGAGCAGTACTTC.

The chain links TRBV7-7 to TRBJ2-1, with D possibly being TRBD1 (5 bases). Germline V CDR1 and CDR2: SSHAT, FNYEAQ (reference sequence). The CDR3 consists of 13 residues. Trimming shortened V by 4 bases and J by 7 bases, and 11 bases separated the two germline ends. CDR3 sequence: CASSSGMGNEQFF. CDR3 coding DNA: TGTGCCAGCAGCTCAGGGATGGGGAATGAGCAGTTCTTC.

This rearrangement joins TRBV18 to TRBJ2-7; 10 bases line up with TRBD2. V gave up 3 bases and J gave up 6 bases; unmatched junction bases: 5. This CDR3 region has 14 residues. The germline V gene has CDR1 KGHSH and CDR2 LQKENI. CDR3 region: CASSPRTSGFEQYF. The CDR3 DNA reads TGTGCCAGCTCACCTCGGACTAGCGGTTTCGAGCAGTACTTC.

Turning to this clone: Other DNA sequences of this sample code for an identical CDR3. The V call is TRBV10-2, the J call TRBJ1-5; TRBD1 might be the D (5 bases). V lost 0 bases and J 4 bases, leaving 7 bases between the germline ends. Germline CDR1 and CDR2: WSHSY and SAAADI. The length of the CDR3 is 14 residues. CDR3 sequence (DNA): TGCGCCAGCAGTGAGTCGGGGGTAAATCAGCCCCAGCATTTT. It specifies CASSESGVNQPQHF.

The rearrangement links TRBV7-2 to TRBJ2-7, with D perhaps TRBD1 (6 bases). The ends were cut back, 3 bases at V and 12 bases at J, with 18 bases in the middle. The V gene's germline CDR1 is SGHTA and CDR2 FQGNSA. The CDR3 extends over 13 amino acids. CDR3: CASSFKPDSLRYF. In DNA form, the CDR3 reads TGTGCCAGCAGCTTTAAACCGGACAGTTTGCGGTACTTC.

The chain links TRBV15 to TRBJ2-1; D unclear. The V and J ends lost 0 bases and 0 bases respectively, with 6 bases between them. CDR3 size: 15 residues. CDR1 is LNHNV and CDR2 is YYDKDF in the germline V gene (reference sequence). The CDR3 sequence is CATSRDTDSYNEQFF. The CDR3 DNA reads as TGTGCCACCAGCAGAGATACAGACTCCTACAATGAGCAGTTCTTC.